These 13 T cell receptor beta chains share one sample of origin, sequenced in a study of response to subunit inactivated influenza vaccine. TCRdb re-called the RT-PCR reads with MiXCR, one entry per CDR3 protein. The repertoire has roughly 170,000 distinct CDR3 sequences, around 9.2% of them found once; the top ten carry approximately 11%. The sample was non-naive T cells sorted from PBMCs, taken on the day of vaccination. These receptors originate from a man aged 45 to 65 who received an inactivated influenza vaccine.

There are many counts of this clonotype. The rearrangement joins TRBV29-1 to TRBJ1-4; the D is unclear. The CDR3 runs 13 residues. Germline lookup yields CDR1 SQVTM and CDR2 ANQGSEA. Trimming removed 6 bases from V and 0 bases from J, with 8 bases in between. The CDR3 DNA reads as TGCAGCGTGGGAGACCCAACTAATGAAAAACTGTTTTTT. Its protein is CSVGDPTNEKLFF.

This clonotype was recorded a few times. This chain connects TRBV6-2 or TRBV6-3 to TRBJ2-3; 9 nucleotides match TRBD2. The CDR3 sequence is 16 residues long. The trim removed 6 bases at V and 3 bases at J, leaving 10 bases unmatched. Germline V gene data show CDR1 as MNHEY and CDR2 as SVGEGT. The CDR3 coding sequence is TGTGCCAGCAGCCCTCCTGCGGGAGGGGGGACAGATACGCAGTATTTT. Its protein is CASSPPAGGGTDTQYF.

This clonotype occurred many times. This chain joins TRBV5-1 and TRBJ2-5; no definite D call. The CDR3 extends over 12 amino acids. Germline CDR1 and CDR2: SGHRS and YFSETQ. The V end lost 1 base, the J end lost 4 bases, and 5 bases lay between the germline ends. The DNA of the CDR3 is TGCGCCAGCAGCTTGACGGGAGAGACCCAGTACTTC. Translating gives CASSLTGETQYF.

This clonotype has just a few counts. This sequence joins TRBV5-1 and TRBJ2-3; 9 bases map to TRBD2. The germline gives CDR1 SGHRS, CDR2 YFSETQ. This CDR3 is built from 16 residues. V dropped 0 bases and J dropped 2; count of bases not matched to a gene: 4. For the CDR3, the DNA is TGCGCCAGCAGCTTGGGATCTAGCGGGAACACAGATACGCAGTATTTT. The encoded protein is CASSLGSSGNTDTQYF.

This clonotype was counted between two and nine times. Written as DNA, the CDR3 is TGCAGTGCGTTGGCATCTTTAGGCACAGATACGCAGTATTTT. Residues: CSALASLGTDTQYF. The genes are TRBV20-1 and TRBJ2-3, with D unresolved. Trimming took off 6 bases at V and 1 base at J, with 14 bases between the two ends. The CDR3 covers 14 residues. The germline V gene encodes CDR1 DFQATT and CDR2 SNEGSKA (reference sequence).

This clonotype was counted many times. V gene TRBV3-1 combines with J gene TRBJ1-1, with unresolved D. V was trimmed by 1 base and J by 6 bases, leaving 9 bases between them. This CDR3 spans 13 amino acids. CDR1 LGHDT and CDR2 YNNKEL come from the germline V gene (reference sequence). For the CDR3, the DNA is TGTGCCAGCAGCCAAGGGGTGGCAGCTGAAGCTTTCTTT. Translation: CASSQGVAAEAFF.

The V gene is TRBV9, the J gene TRBJ2-5; possible D gene TRBD2, 5 bases. V lost 3 bases to trimming and J lost 5 bases, with 20 bases between them. The CDR3 is made up of 16 amino acids. Germline-derived CDR1 and CDR2 are SGDLS and YYNGEE. The CDR3 DNA follows: TGTGCCAGCAGCGGAAGGAGAGGAAAGGGAGTCGAGACCCAGTACTTC. Encoded protein: CASSGRRGKGVETQYF.

The chain links TRBV7-9 to TRBJ2-1, with 9 positions matching TRBD2. The germline V gene has CDR1 SEHNR and CDR2 FQNEAQ (reference sequence). The CDR3 is made up of 15 amino acids. The V and J ends lost 2 bases and 4 bases, in that order; junction bases with no gene match: 3. This CDR3 reads CASSLPSGRYNEQFF. CDR3 nucleotide sequence: TGTGCCAGCAGCTTACCGAGCGGGAGGTACAATGAGCAGTTCTTC. The variable domain in full, completed from reference TRBV7-9 and TRBJ2-1, reads DTGVSQNPRHKITKRGQNVTFRCDPISEHNRLYWYRQTLGQGPEFLTYFQNEAQLEKSRLLSDRFSAERPKGSFSTLEIQRTEQGDSAMYLCASSLPSGRYNEQFFGPGTRLTVL.

The chain uses TRBV20-1 and TRBJ2-4; D may correspond to TRBD1 or TRBD2 (5 bases each). The CDR3 is 15 amino acids. The germline V gene has CDR1 DFQATT and CDR2 SNEGSKA (reference sequence). V lost 0 bases and J 6 bases, leaving 15 bases between the germline ends. CDR3 in amino acids: CSARDSQGVTNIQYF. The CDR3 coding sequence is TGCAGTGCTAGAGATAGTCAGGGAGTCACAAACATTCAGTACTTC.

This clonotype was found a few times. This chain joins TRBV7-9 and TRBJ2-3, with 9 bases matching TRBD1. The germline gives CDR1 SEHNR, CDR2 FQNEAQ (reference sequence). V was pared by 2 bases and J by 10 bases, with 4 bases of the junction left unmatched. This CDR3 has 13 residues. This CDR3 reads CASSLPGQGSQYF. The CDR3 DNA sequence: TGTGCCAGCAGCTTACCCGGACAGGGGTCGCAGTATTTT.

This clonotype has a count of ten or more. The chain has TRBV25-1 and TRBJ1-4; no reliable D call. CDR1 is MGHDK and CDR2 is SYGVNS in the germline V gene. V lost 5 bases and J 8 bases, leaving 15 bases between the germline ends. The CDR3 contains 14 residues. The CDR3 loop is CASSWSAPGEKLFF. The CDR3 coding sequence is TGTGCCAGCAGTTGGTCAGCCCCGGGCGAAAAACTGTTTTTT.

The chain links TRBV9 to TRBJ1-1, with a tentative D call TRBD1 (5 bases). CDR1 is SGDLS, CDR2 YYNGEE, per germline. Between the trimmed V and J ends, which lost 3 bases and 3 bases, there was a span of 24 bases. The CDR3 runs to 18 residues. The CDR3 protein is CASSDATFSGRRDTEAFF. CDR3 DNA sequence: TGTGCCAGCAGCGACGCGACTTTCTCGGGACGGCGGGACACTGAAGCTTTCTTT.

The table lists this clonotype with a few counts. The chain combines TRBV6-5 with TRBJ2-5, with 10 bases matching TRBD1. The CDR3 extends over 16 amino acids. After removal of 4 bases from V and 5 bases from J, the junction contained 10 bases not matched to a gene. Germline CDR1 reads MNHEY; CDR2 reads SVGAGI. The CDR3 DNA sequence: TGTGCCAGCAGTTCCGCTACGACAGGGGGCATCGAGACCCAGTACTTC. Amino acid sequence: CASSSATTGGIETQYF.